This T cell receptor beta chain was recorded in a study of T cells in Graves' hyperthyroidism and ophthalmopathy. The overall study: Peripheral blood was obtained at initial diagnosis, preceding any treatment.

Amplification of TCR beta CDR3 regions used RNA as the template. First-round RT-PCR targeting the TCR CDR3 was performed with the HTBI primer set. Using its own MiXCR run on the multiplex PCR reads, TCRdb lists one record per CDR3 protein. The sample lists roughly 250,000 distinct CDR3 sequences; around 20% were seen once. Germline V gene sequence: CDR1 SGHTA, CDR2 FQGTGA. The CDR3 runs 13 residues. The V end lost 4 bases, the J end lost 4 bases, and 11 bases lay between the germline ends. This chain connects TRBV7-3 to TRBJ2-7; the D gene is possibly TRBD1 (5 bases). The sequence came from a man aged 25 to 40 with Graves' ophthalmopathy. The material sequenced was blood. The CDR3 coding sequence is TGTGCCAGCAGCTCAACGACAGCTTACGAGCAGTACTTC. Translating it yields CASSSTTAYEQYF.